These 20 T cell receptor beta chains were all obtained from the same sample, sequenced in a study of T cell changes during pregnancy in multiple sclerosis (dated by TCRdb to between 2018 and 2021). The library came from the immunoSEQ multiplex PCR assay. Imported from immuneACCESS, the table was reduced by TCRdb to in-frame sequences with V and J called. These copies leave out some clones; in studies compared against another copy, an unresolved V gene accounts for under half, and the cause of the remainder is not known. Across this sample there are tens of thousands of clones, with around 92% seen only once. The top ten clonotypes cover roughly 1.9% of the sample. Material: CD4+ T cells from peripheral blood mononuclear cells, obtained after pregnancy. The receptor set was obtained from a female donor in good health, enrolled as a control in a pregnancy study.

The V call is TRBV7-9, the J call TRBJ2-3; possible D gene TRBD1, 6 bases. Germline V gene sequence: CDR1 SEHNR, CDR2 FQNEAQ (reference sequence). The CDR3 totals 16 residues. Deletions cut 4 bases from V and 2 bases from J, with 16 bases between. In DNA, the CDR3 is TGTGCCAGCAGCTCCCACGGGGACACAGACACAGATACGCAGTATTTT. The encoded protein is CASSSHGDTDTDTQYF.

J is TRBJ2-3 and V is TRBV29-1, with a tentative D call TRBD2 (5 bases). The CDR3 runs 14 residues. Germline loops: CDR1 SQVTM, CDR2 ANQGSEA. Trimming removed 8 bases from V and 0 bases from J, with 15 bases in between. The chain's CDR3 is CSPQSGSSTDTQYF. In DNA form, the CDR3 reads TGCAGCCCCCAGTCGGGATCTAGCACAGATACGCAGTATTTT.

This rearrangement joins TRBV7-9 to TRBJ2-1; 8 positions match TRBD2. The CDR3 runs to 15 residues. Trimming at V came to 5 bases and at J to 3 bases, leaving 6 bases not matched to a gene. Germline V lookup: CDR1 SEHNR, CDR2 FQNEAQ (reference sequence). CDR3 region: CASSLLAGYYNEQFF. CDR3 coding DNA: TGTGCCAGCAGCCTATTAGCGGGGTACTACAATGAGCAGTTCTTC. Complete variable domain (other parts from reference TRBV7-9 and TRBJ2-1): DTGVSQNPRHKITKRGQNVTFRCDPISEHNRLYWYRQTLGQGPEFLTYFQNEAQLEKSRLLSDRFSAERPKGSFSTLEIQRTEQGDSAMYLCASSLLAGYYNEQFFGPGTRLTVL.

This clone was seen a handful of times. The DNA of the CDR3 is TGTGCCAGCAGCAGGTCCGGACAGGGAAATGAAAAACTGTTTTTT. This gives the protein CASSRSGQGNEKLFF. The chain uses TRBV2 and TRBJ1-4, with 8 bases that match TRBD1. The germline V gene encodes CDR1 SNHLY and CDR2 FYNNEI. This CDR3 contains 15 residues. The V segment lost 6 bases and the J segment 5 bases; nucleotides outside the gene matches: 8.

The chain recombines TRBV6-6 with TRBJ1-4; maybe TRBD1 (5 bases). The CDR3 is 15 residues long. The V gene's germline CDR1 is MNHNY and CDR2 SVGAGI (reference sequence). The V and J ends lost 2 bases and 8 bases respectively, with 15 bases between them. CDR3 DNA: TGTGCCAGCAGTTACCTCCAGGGTAGGGGAGAAAAACTGTTTTTT. Translated: CASSYLQGRGEKLFF.

The chain joins TRBV7-9 to TRBJ2-1; D perhaps matches TRBD2 (5 bases). From germline, CDR1 is SEHNR and CDR2 FQNEAQ (reference sequence). V lost 4 bases, J lost 1 base, and 14 bases lay in between. The CDR3 sequence is 16 residues long. In DNA, the CDR3 is TGTGCCAGCAGCTCACGGACGGAGGAGTCCTACAATGAGCAGTTCTTC. Protein: CASSSRTEESYNEQFF.

The gene calls are TRBV2 and TRBJ2-7; 8 bases align to TRBD2. V lost 2 bases to trimming and J lost 5 bases; unmatched junction nucleotides: 8. The CDR3 is 15 residues long. Germline CDR1 is SNHLY and CDR2 is FYNNEI. The CDR3 sequence: CASSELAGSFHEQYF. The CDR3 region has the DNA TGTGCCAGCAGTGAATTAGCGGGATCCTTCCACGAGCAGTACTTC. The full variable domain, in which reference TRBV2 and TRBJ2-7 provide the parts outside the CDR3, is EPEVTQTPSHQVTQMGQEVILRCVPISNHLYFYWYRQILGQKVEFLVSFYNNEISEKSEIFDDQFSVERPDGSNFTLKIRSTKLEDSAMYFCASSELAGSFHEQYFGPGTRLTVT.

The genes are TRBV16 and TRBJ2-1, with TRBD2 matching 8 bases. This CDR3 contains 13 residues. The V segment lost 1 base and the J segment 16 bases; nucleotides outside the gene matches: 9. Looked up from germline, CDR1 is KGHSY and CDR2 is FQNENV. CDR3 DNA sequence: TGTGCCAGCAGCCAATATCATCAGCGGGAGAGTTTCTTC. It encodes CASSQYHQRESFF.

The genes are TRBV19 and TRBJ2-2, with D maybe TRBD2 (6 bases). The CDR3 is 16 amino acids. CDR1 LNHDA and CDR2 SQIVND come from the germline V gene (reference sequence). V shed 2 bases and J shed 2 bases, with 12 bases lying between them. The CDR3 nucleotides are TGTGCCAGTAGTATACCCAGCGGGCTAAACACCGGGGAGCTGTTTTTT. It is translated as CASSIPSGLNTGELFF.

The V and J genes are TRBV28 and TRBJ2-2; 8 nucleotides line up with TRBD1. The CDR3 extends over 19 amino acids. V lost 4 bases to trimming and J lost 3 bases; unmatched junction nucleotides: 16. Germline-derived CDR1 and CDR2 are MDHEN and SYDVKM. CDR3 coding DNA: TGTGCCAGCAGTTCCTCCCTCCAATGGACAGGGTCGTACACCGGGGAGCTGTTTTTT. It encodes CASSSSLQWTGSYTGELFF.

The V call is TRBV7-8, the J call TRBJ2-7; possibly TRBD2 for D (6 bases). CDR1 and CDR2 from the germline V gene are SGHVS and FQNEAQ. Trimming removed 3 bases at V and 7 bases at J, with 16 bases between. The CDR3 has 14 residues. CDR3 nucleotides: TGTGCCAGCAGCTTCCCCGGGGGTAATTTGGAGCAGTACTTC. It yields the protein CASSFPGGNLEQYF.

The chain uses TRBV28 and TRBJ1-5; D is unclear. The CDR3 covers 16 residues. Per germline, CDR1 MDHEN and CDR2 SYDVKM. The germline V and J ends were trimmed by 6 bases and 2 bases, with 17 bases remaining between them. The CDR3 DNA reads as TGTGCCAGCAGCCCCGGTAGAGGCTACGGCAATCAGCCCCAGCATTTT. Translation: CASSPGRGYGNQPQHF.

The V gene is TRBV2, the J gene TRBJ1-6; 8 bases fit TRBD1. This CDR3 region has 15 residues. Germline values: CDR1 SNHLY, CDR2 FYNNEI. With V trimmed by 11 bases and J by 0 bases, 6 bases remained unmatched. CDR3 sequence: CAVTGASSYNSPLHF. CDR3 nucleotides: TGTGCCGTGACAGGGGCGAGCTCCTATAATTCACCCCTCCACTTT.

V usage is TRBV28 and J usage is TRBJ2-3, with 7 bases fitting TRBD1. The CDR3 runs 14 residues. Germline V lookup: CDR1 MDHEN, CDR2 SYDVKM. Losses at the gene ends were 8 bases for V and 2 bases for J; bases not matched to a gene: 7. CDR3 residues: CASRWDSLTDTQYF. The DNA for the CDR3 is TGTGCCAGCCGCTGGGACAGCCTCACAGATACGCAGTATTTT. The whole variable domain, filled in from reference TRBV28 and TRBJ2-3, reads DVKVTQSSRYLVKRTGEKVFLECVQDMDHENMFWYRQDPGLGLRLIYFSYDVKMKEKGDIPEGYSVSREKKERFSLILESASTNQTSMYLCASRWDSLTDTQYFGPGTRLTVL.

The chain is built from TRBV6-5 and TRBJ2-7, with 7 bases that match TRBD1. From germline, CDR1 is MNHEY and CDR2 SVGAGI. The V segment lost 2 bases and the J segment 0 bases; nucleotides outside the gene matches: 4. This CDR3 comprises 15 residues. The CDR3 DNA sequence: TGTGCCAGCAGTTACCAGGACAGGCTCTCCTACGAGCAGTACTTC. Protein: CASSYQDRLSYEQYF.

The V gene is TRBV16, the J gene TRBJ1-4, with D unclear. The CDR3 has 16 amino acids. Germline values: CDR1 KGHSY, CDR2 FQNENV. The V end lost 0 bases, the J end lost 0 bases, and 8 bases lay between the germline ends. CDR3 nucleotides: TGTGCCAGCAGCCAATCGCGGCGGGCAACTAATGAAAAACTGTTTTTT. As protein: CASSQSRRATNEKLFF.

The J gene is TRBJ1-2, the V gene TRBV7-9; TRBD1 matches at 8 bases. Germline loops: CDR1 SEHNR, CDR2 FQNEAQ (reference sequence). V trimming: 1 base; J trimming: 1 base; junction bases outside the gene matches: 2. CDR3 length: 15 residues. The chain's CDR3 is CASSLEQGGNYGYTF. CDR3 nucleotide sequence: TGTGCCAGCAGCTTAGAACAGGGGGGTAACTATGGCTACACCTTC.

The chain combines TRBV29-1 with TRBJ2-2, with 7 bases fitting TRBD2. This CDR3 spans 16 amino acids. The V segment lost 2 bases and the J segment 3 bases; nucleotides outside the gene matches: 9. Germline V gene data show CDR1 as SQVTM and CDR2 as ANQGSEA. For the CDR3, the DNA is TGCAGCGTTGAAATGAGCGGGGCCCTAGACACCGGGGAGCTGTTTTTT. Amino acids: CSVEMSGALDTGELFF.

The rearrangement links TRBV28 to TRBJ1-5; D possibly corresponds to TRBD1 (6 bases). CDR3 length: 16 amino acids. V shed 7 bases and J shed 0 bases, with 16 bases lying between them. The germline V gene has CDR1 MDHEN and CDR2 SYDVKM. CDR3 in amino acids: CASNSAAGDSNQPQHF. In nucleotides, the CDR3 is TGTGCCAGCAACTCGGCGGCAGGGGATAGCAATCAGCCCCAGCATTTT. Complete variable domain (other parts from reference TRBV28 and TRBJ1-5): DVKVTQSSRYLVKRTGEKVFLECVQDMDHENMFWYRQDPGLGLRLIYFSYDVKMKEKGDIPEGYSVSREKKERFSLILESASTNQTSMYLCASNSAAGDSNQPQHFGDGTRLSIL.

The table lists this clone with a count of one. This chain links TRBV6-5 with TRBJ1-2, with 9 bases lining up with TRBD1. Germline trimming cut 0 bases from V and 2 bases from J; bases unmatched to any gene: 1. The CDR3 has 15 amino acids. Germline CDR1 MNHEY, CDR2 SVGAGI. CDR3 amino acids: CASSYSTGGNYGYTF. CDR3 in DNA: TGTGCCAGCAGTTACTCGACAGGGGGGAACTATGGCTACACCTTC.